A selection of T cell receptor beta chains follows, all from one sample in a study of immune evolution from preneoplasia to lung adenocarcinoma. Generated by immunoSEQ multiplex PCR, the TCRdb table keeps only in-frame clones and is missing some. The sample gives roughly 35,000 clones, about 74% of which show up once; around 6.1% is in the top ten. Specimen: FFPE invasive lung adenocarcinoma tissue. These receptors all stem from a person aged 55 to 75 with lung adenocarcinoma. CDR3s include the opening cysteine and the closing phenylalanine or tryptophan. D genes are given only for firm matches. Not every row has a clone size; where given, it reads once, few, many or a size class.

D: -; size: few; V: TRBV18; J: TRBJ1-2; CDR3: CASSPGPNYGYTF; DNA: TGTGCCAGCTCACCAGGGCCAAACTATGGCTACACCTTC
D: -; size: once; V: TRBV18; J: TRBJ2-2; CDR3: CASSPSGTTNTGELFF; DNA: TGTGCCAGCTCACCATCCGGGACGACGAACACCGGGGAGCTGTTTTTT
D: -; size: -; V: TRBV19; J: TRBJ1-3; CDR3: CASSRGSGNTIYF; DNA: TGTGCCAGTAGTAGGGGTTCTGGAAACACCATATATTTT
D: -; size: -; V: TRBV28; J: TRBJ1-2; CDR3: CASSSLGDGYTF; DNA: TGTGCCAGCAGCAGTTTGGGGGATGGCTACACCTTC
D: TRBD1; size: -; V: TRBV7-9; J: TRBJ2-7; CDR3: CASSRGQVGEQYF; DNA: TGTGCCAGCAGCAGAGGACAGGTGGGCGAGCAGTACTTC
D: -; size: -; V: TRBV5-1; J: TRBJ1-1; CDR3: CASSLYGGTEAFF; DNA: TGCGCCAGCAGCTTGTACGGGGGCACTGAAGCTTTCTTT
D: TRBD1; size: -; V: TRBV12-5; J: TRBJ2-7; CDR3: CASGPHRGQGDYEQYF; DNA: TGTGCTAGTGGCCCCCATAGAGGACAGGGGGACTACGAGCAGTACTTC
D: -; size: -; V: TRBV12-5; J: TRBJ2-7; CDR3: CASGLEIYHEQYF; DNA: TGTGCTAGTGGTTTGGAGATCTACCACGAGCAGTACTTC
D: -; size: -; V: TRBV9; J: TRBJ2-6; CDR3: CASDGTSRFSGANVLTF; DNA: TGTGCCAGCGACGGGACAAGTCGCTTCTCTGGGGCCAACGTCCTGACTTTC
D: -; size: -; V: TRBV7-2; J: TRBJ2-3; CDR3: CASSSPSSTDTQYF; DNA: TGTGCCAGCAGCTCCCCCTCTAGCACAGATACGCAGTATTTT
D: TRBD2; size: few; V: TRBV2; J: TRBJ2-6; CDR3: CASRSTSGVYSGANVLTF; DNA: TGTGCCAGCAGATCGACTAGCGGAGTGTACTCTGGGGCCAACGTCCTGACTTTC
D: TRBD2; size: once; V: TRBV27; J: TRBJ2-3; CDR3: CASSLTSGSTDTQYF; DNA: TGTGCCAGCAGTTTAACTAGCGGGAGTACAGATACGCAGTATTTT
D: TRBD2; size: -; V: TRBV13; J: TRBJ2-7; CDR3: CASSSSGGSGGRYEQYF; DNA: TGTGCCAGCAGCTCATCGGGGGGGTCTGGCGGGAGATACGAGCAGTACTTC
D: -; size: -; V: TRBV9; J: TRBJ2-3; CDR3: CASSAGVSTDTQYF; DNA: TGTGCCAGCAGCGCGGGGGTGAGCACAGATACGCAGTATTTT
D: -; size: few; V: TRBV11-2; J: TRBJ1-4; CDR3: CASSLSPVAVSEKLFF; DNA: TGTGCCAGCAGCTTAAGTCCAGTCGCCGTTTCAGAAAAACTGTTTTTT
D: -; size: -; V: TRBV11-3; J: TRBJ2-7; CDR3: CASSLDSNSMTYEQYF; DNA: TGTGCCAGCAGCTTAGACTCCAACAGTATGACCTACGAGCAGTACTTC
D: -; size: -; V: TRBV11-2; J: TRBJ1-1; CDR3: CASSLGVGGGKAFF; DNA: TGTGCCAGCAGCTTAGGAGTTGGGGGGGGCAAAGCTTTCTTT
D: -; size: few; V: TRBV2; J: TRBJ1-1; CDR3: CASSDSTYTEAFF; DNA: TGTGCCAGCAGTGACTCGACTTACACTGAAGCTTTCTTT
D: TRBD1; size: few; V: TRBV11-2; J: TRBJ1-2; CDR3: CASSLRTGDNYGYTF; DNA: TGTGCCAGCAGCTTAAGGACAGGCGACAACTATGGCTACACCTTC
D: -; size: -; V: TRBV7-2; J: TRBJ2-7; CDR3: CASSLDRRGGYEQYF; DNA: TGTGCCAGCAGCTTAGACCGAAGAGGGGGATACGAGCAGTACTTC
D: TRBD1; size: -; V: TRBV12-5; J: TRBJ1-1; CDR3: CASGLGQGWAEAFF; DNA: TGTGCTAGTGGTTTGGGACAGGGATGGGCTGAAGCTTTCTTT
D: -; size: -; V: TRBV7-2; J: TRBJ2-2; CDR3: CASSFRRGSGELFF; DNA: TGTGCCAGCAGCTTTCGACGGGGCTCCGGGGAGCTGTTTTTT
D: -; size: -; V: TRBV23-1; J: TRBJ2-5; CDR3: CASSLLSGGGETQYF; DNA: TGCGCCAGCAGTCTTCTTAGTGGTGGGGGGGAGACCCAGTACTTC
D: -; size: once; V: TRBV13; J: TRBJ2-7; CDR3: CASSSLGLGYEQYF; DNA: TGTGCCAGCAGCTCATTGGGTTTGGGCTACGAGCAGTACTTC
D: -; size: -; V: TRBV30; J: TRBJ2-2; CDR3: CAGQGGLNTGELFF; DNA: TGTGCCGGCCAAGGGGGTCTGAACACCGGGGAGCTGTTTTTT
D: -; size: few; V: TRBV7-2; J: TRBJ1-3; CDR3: CASSFTGTYSSGNTIYF; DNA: TGTGCCAGCAGCTTCACCGGGACGTATAGCTCTGGAAACACCATATATTTT
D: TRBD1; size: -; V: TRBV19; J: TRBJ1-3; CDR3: CASRRGPAAGNTIYF; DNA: TGTGCCAGTAGGAGGGGGCCAGCTGCTGGAAACACCATATATTTT
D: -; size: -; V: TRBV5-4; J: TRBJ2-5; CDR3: CASSLPGKETQYF; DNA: TGTGCCAGCAGCTTGCCAGGGAAAGAGACCCAGTACTTC
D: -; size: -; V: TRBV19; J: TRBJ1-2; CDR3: CASSPFEDYHGYTF; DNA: TGTGCCAGTAGTCCGTTTGAGGATTATCATGGCTACACCTTC
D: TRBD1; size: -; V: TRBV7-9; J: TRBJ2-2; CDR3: CASSSSGGANTGELFF; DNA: TGTGCCAGCAGCTCCTCAGGGGGCGCAAACACCGGGGAGCTGTTTTTT
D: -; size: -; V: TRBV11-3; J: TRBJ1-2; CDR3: CASSPAFRVYGYTF; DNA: TGTGCCAGCAGCCCCGCTTTCCGCGTATATGGCTACACCTTC
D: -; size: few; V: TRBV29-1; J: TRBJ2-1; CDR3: CSARRGPEDNEQFF; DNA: TGCAGTGCGCGGCGAGGCCCGGAGGACAATGAGCAGTTCTTC
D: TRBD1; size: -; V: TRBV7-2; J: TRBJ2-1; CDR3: CASSYRTGDRSSYNEQFF; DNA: TGTGCCAGCAGCTACCGAACAGGGGACCGAAGCTCCTACAATGAGCAGTTCTTC
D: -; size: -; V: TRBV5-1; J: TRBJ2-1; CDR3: CASSSGVLGYNEQFF; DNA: TGCGCCAGCAGCTCAGGGGTCTTGGGATACAATGAGCAGTTCTTC
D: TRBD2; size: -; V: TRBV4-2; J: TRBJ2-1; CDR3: CASSAGGLAGGNEQFF; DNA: TGTGCCAGCAGCGCTGGGGGGCTAGCGGGAGGCAATGAGCAGTTCTTC
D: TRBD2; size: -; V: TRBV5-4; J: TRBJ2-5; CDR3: CASSNGLAGTGTQYF; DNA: TGTGCCAGCAGCAACGGACTAGCGGGAACGGGGACCCAGTACTTC
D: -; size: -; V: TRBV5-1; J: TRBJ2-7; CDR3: CASSLAPTGQSSYEQYF; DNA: TGCGCCAGCAGCTTGGCCCCAACCGGACAGAGCTCCTACGAGCAGTACTTC
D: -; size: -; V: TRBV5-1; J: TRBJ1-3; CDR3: CASSLGTFGNTIYF; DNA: TGCGCCAGCAGCTTGGGGACTTTCGGAAACACCATATATTTT
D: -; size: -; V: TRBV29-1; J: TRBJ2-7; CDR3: CSVGALGGEQYF; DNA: TGCAGCGTTGGTGCCCTTGGCGGAGAGCAGTACTTC
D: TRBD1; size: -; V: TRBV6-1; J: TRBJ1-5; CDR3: CASSERGTGHQPQHF; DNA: TGTGCCAGCAGTGAAAGGGGGACAGGGCATCAGCCCCAGCATTTT
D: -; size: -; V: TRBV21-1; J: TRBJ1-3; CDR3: CASTAKESSGNTIYF; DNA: TGTGCCAGCACCGCCAAAGAGAGCTCTGGAAACACCATATATTTT
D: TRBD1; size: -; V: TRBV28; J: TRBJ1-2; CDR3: CASSLVLDRGEGYTF; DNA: TGTGCCAGCAGTTTAGTCCTCGACAGGGGTGAGGGCTACACCTTC
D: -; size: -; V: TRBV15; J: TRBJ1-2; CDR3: CATSRSVGTSGSYGYTF; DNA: TGTGCCACCAGCAGATCTGTAGGGACATCCGGGAGCTATGGCTACACCTTC
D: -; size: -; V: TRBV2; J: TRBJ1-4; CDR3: CASSPGPSTNEKLFF; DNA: TGTGCCAGCAGCCCCGGCCCCTCAACTAATGAAAAACTGTTTTTT
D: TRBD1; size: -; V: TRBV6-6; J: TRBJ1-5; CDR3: CASRTGVQPQHF; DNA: TGTGCCAGCAGGACAGGGGTTCAGCCCCAGCATTTT
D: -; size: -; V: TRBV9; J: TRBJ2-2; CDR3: CASSVGRPGLTGELFF; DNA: TGTGCCAGCAGCGTAGGACGGCCCGGGCTGACCGGGGAGCTGTTTTTT
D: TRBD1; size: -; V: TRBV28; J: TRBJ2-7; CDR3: CASTQILGQGVYEQYF; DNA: TGTGCCAGCACCCAAATTCTGGGACAGGGGGTATACGAGCAGTACTTC
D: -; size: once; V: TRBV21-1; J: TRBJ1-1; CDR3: CASSKAQGAVTEAFF; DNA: TGTGCCAGCAGCAAAGCCCAGGGGGCTGTCACTGAAGCTTTCTTT
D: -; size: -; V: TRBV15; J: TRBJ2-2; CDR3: CATSRDRGRNTGELFF; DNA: TGTGCCACCAGCAGAGATAGAGGCAGAAACACCGGGGAGCTGTTTTTT
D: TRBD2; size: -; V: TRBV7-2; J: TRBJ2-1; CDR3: CASTSASGSNEQFF; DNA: TGTGCCAGCACCTCCGCTAGCGGGAGCAATGAGCAGTTCTTC
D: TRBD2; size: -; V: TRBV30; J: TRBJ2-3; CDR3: CAWNVISGRSDTQYF; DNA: TGTGCCTGGAACGTTATAAGCGGGAGGAGCGATACGCAGTATTTT
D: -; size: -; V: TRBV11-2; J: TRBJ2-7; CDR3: CASSYQGSSYEQYF; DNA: TGTGCCAGCAGCTACCAGGGCAGCTCCTACGAGCAGTACTTC